This TCR beta chain was documented in a study of T cells in Graves' hyperthyroidism and ophthalmopathy. The wider study: Peripheral blood sampling occurred at initial diagnosis, before any treatment.

For the diagnoses, clinical symptoms, serum thyroxine and TRAb, thyroid ultrasound and orbital computed tomography were used. PBMCs were collected from an approximately 10 ml volume of fresh peripheral blood. In germline, CDR1 is DFQATT, CDR2 SNEGSKA (reference sequence). The CDR3 is 14 residues long. RNA transcripts yielded amplified TCR beta CDR3 regions. The HTBI primer set was used in a first-round RT-PCR of the TCR CDR3. TCRdb re-analysed the multiplex PCR reads in MiXCR, keeping a single row per CDR3 protein. The sample carries under 750,000 distinct CDR3 sequences, about 17% recorded once. A remark on this clonotype: The antigen remains unidentified.

Study-wide results and caveats: Most thyroid clonotypes expanded above 0.001 appeared in blood too.

Specimen: blood. V and J are TRBV20-1 and TRBJ1-1; D is ambiguous. This receptor was identified in a woman in her 50s with Graves' hyperthyroidism that later progressed to Graves' ophthalmopathy. The CDR3 DNA follows: TGCATACTCCCTTGGAAAAAGAAGAACACTGAAGCTTTCTTT. This gives the protein CILPWKKKNTEAFF.